The 22 T cell receptor beta chains below come from one sample, sequenced in a study of human T cells and chemical hapten exposure. Documented time point: pre-sensitization, week 0. Treatment of the sample: therapeutic diphenylcyclopropenone sensitization with weekly scalp DPC. TCRdb independently ran MiXCR on the RACE reads; one entry per CDR3 protein. The sample includes 250,000 or so distinct CDR3 sequences, around 7.3% of them seen just once. This sample comprised whole blood, obtained in connection with sensitization to the hapten diphenylcyclopropenone (DPC). These receptors were taken from a man aged 18 to 35 with alopecia areata. Some clones in this sample may be carry-over from other donors' samples.

This clonotype was counted ten times or more. This chain's CDR3 is CASSRRDDATYEQYV. CDR3 bases: TGTGCCAGCAGTCGTCGGGATGATGCCACCTACGAGCAGTACGTC. The rearrangement uses TRBV6-5 and TRBJ2-7; D possibly corresponds to TRBD2 (5 bases). The germline V and J ends were trimmed by 5 bases and 2 bases, with 16 bases remaining between them. The germline V gene has CDR1 MNHEY and CDR2 SVGAGI. The CDR3 is 15 amino acids.

The rearrangement joins TRBV5-1 to TRBJ2-7; no clear D. In germline, CDR1 is SGHRS, CDR2 YFSETQ. This CDR3 spans 12 amino acids. The V end lost 5 bases, the J end lost 3 bases, and 9 bases lay between the germline ends. The CDR3 region has the DNA TGCGCCAGCAGACGGGCCCTCTACGAGCAGTACTTC. Its translation: CASRRALYEQYF. The full variable domain, in which reference TRBV5-1 and TRBJ2-7 provide the parts outside the CDR3, is KAGVTQTPRYLIKTRGQQVTLSCSPISGHRSVSWYQQTPGQGLQFLFEYFSETQRNKGNFPGRFSGRQFSNSRSEMNVSTLELGDSALYLCASRRALYEQYFGPGTRLTVT.

This clonotype came up many times. The rearrangement links TRBV5-6 to TRBJ2-7; 10 bases fit TRBD1. The germline V gene has CDR1 SGHDT and CDR2 YYEEEE. The CDR3 consists of 15 residues. V gave up 3 bases and J gave up 1 base; unmatched junction bases: 4. As DNA, the CDR3 is TGTGCCAGCAGCTCCCGGGACAGGGGTTCCTACGAGCAGTACTTC. Translating gives CASSSRDRGSYEQYF.

This clonotype came up many times. The V and J genes are TRBV29-1 and TRBJ2-1; D may correspond to TRBD1 or TRBD2 (5 bases each). Between the trimmed V and J ends, which lost 7 bases and 1 base, there was a span of 17 bases. Germline V gene data show CDR1 as SQVTM and CDR2 as ANQGSEA. This CDR3 region has 15 residues. The CDR3 region is CSAGAVSRSYNEQFF. The DNA of the CDR3 is TGCAGCGCCGGGGCCGTCTCCCGATCCTACAATGAGCAGTTCTTC.

The chain combines TRBV10-3 with TRBJ1-5; D gene uncertain. CDR1 ENHRY and CDR2 SYGVKD come from the germline V gene. V lost 2 bases, J lost 3 bases, and 5 bases lay in between. The length of the CDR3 is 13 residues. The CDR3 DNA reads as TGTGCCATCAGTGAGGGGTTCAATCAGCCCCAGCATTTT. This sequence encodes CAISEGFNQPQHF.

The J gene is TRBJ2-7, the V gene TRBV6-2 or TRBV6-3, with D unclear. The CDR3 spans 15 residues. Germline assignment: CDR1 MNHEY and CDR2 SVGEGT. The germline V and J ends were trimmed by 3 bases and 6 bases, with 18 bases remaining between them. The CDR3 nucleotides are TGTGCCAGCAGTTATTGGGCCGCGACGATTTCCGAGCAGTACTTC. Amino acids: CASSYWAATISEQYF.

A remark on this clonotype: The DNA is left out, because the CDR3 cannot be placed on it with certainty; the CDR3 is given as TCRdb lists it. This sequence joins TRBV4-3 and TRBJ2-2; TRBD2 reflects the table's D call only, with no check against the DNA. From its first to its last residue, the CDR3 has 22 amino acids. CDR1 LGHNA and CDR2 YSLEER come from the germline V gene. CDR3 protein: CASSQRAHRGGAVFWRSEELFF.

The V call is TRBV29-1, the J call TRBJ2-2; D not certain. Looked up from germline, CDR1 is SQVTM and CDR2 is ANQGSEA. There are 11 residues in the CDR3. Deletions cut 7 bases from V and 3 bases from J, with 6 bases between. This CDR3 is CSGQDTGELFF. In nucleotides, the CDR3 is TGCAGCGGGCAGGACACCGGGGAGCTGTTTTTT.

This clonotype came up many times. This chain connects TRBV12-5 to TRBJ1-5; D is unclear. Germline V gene sequence: CDR1 LGHNT, CDR2 FRNRAP. This CDR3 is built from 11 residues. The ends were cut back, 2 bases at V and 7 bases at J, with 3 bases in the middle. CDR3 bases: TGTGCTAGTGGTTTGATCCAGCCCCAGCATTTT. Translated: CASGLIQPQHF. The variable domain in full, completed from reference TRBV12-5 and TRBJ1-5, reads DARVTQTPRHKVTEMGQEVTMRCQPILGHNTVFWYRQTMMQGLELLAYFRNRAPLDDSGMPKDRFSAEMPDATLATLKIQPSEPRDSAVYFCASGLIQPQHFGDGTRLSIL.

This sequence joins TRBV12-3 or TRBV12-4 and TRBJ1-1, with 9 positions matching TRBD1. Losses at the gene ends were 6 bases for V and 7 bases for J; bases not matched to a gene: 6. There are 13 residues in the CDR3. The CDR3 DNA sequence: TGTGCCAGCAGGTCGCTGGGACAGGGTGAAGCTTTCTTT. Translation: CASRSLGQGEAFF.

This clonotype was picked up a small number of times. J is TRBJ2-3 and V is TRBV4-3, with 9 bases aligning to TRBD1. V lost 2 bases to trimming and J lost 3 bases; unmatched junction nucleotides: 9. Germline-derived CDR1 and CDR2 are LGHNA and YSLEER. The CDR3 spans 17 residues. The CDR3 loop reads CASSQRSGTGTTDTQYF. DNA for the CDR3: TGCGCCAGCAGCCAACGGTCCGGGACAGGGACAACAGATACGCAGTATTTT.

This clonotype was counted between two and nine times. The gene calls are TRBV7-2 and TRBJ2-2, with D possibly being TRBD1 or TRBD2 (6 bases each). The CDR3 has 16 residues. The germline CDR1 and CDR2 sequences are SGHTA and FQGNSA. Trimming removed 6 bases from V and 5 bases from J, with 19 bases in between. The CDR3 bases are TGTGCCAGCAGGCCCCGGGACAACGGAGGGACCGGGGAGCTGTTTTTT. It yields the protein CASRPRDNGGTGELFF. The full variable domain, its missing parts supplied by reference TRBV7-2 and TRBJ2-2, is GAGVSQSPSNKVTEKGKDVELRCDPISGHTALYWYRQSLGQGLEFLIYFQGNSAPDKSGLPSDRFSAERTGGSVSTLTIQRTQQEDSAVYLCASRPRDNGGTGELFFGEGSRLTVL.

This clonotype was counted ten times or more. The chain recombines TRBV21-1 with TRBJ2-7; no DNA check was done on the table's D call, TRBD1. TRBV21-1 constitutes a pseudogene. The CDR3 spans 16 residues. DNA of the CDR3: TGTGCCAGCAGCAAACCCGGACAAGGGATCGGCTACGAGCAGTACGTC. Translated: CASSKPGQGIGYEQYV.

This clonotype was seen more than once but under ten times. The chain couples TRBV7-9 to TRBJ1-1, with 7 bases identical to TRBD1. The junction had 6 bases not matched to a gene; V was cut back by 1 base and J by 4 bases. The CDR3 has 15 amino acids. CDR1 SEHNR and CDR2 FQNEAQ come from the germline V gene (reference sequence). The CDR3 loop is CASSLVTGPGTEAFF. The CDR3 DNA sequence: TGTGCCAGCAGCTTAGTGACAGGGCCCGGCACTGAAGCTTTCTTT.

This clonotype was detected only a few times. The chain is built from TRBV28 and TRBJ2-7; D remains ambiguous. The CDR3 has 12 residues. Per the germline V gene, CDR1 is MDHEN and CDR2 is SYDVKM. With 4 bases removed from V and 2 bases from J, the gap between germline ends came to 6 bases. The CDR3 loop is CASSSAPYEQYF. The CDR3 region has the DNA TGTGCCAGCAGTTCCGCGCCCTACGAGCAGTACTTC.

This clonotype occurred a few times. The chain is built from TRBV10-3 and TRBJ2-1; D possibly matches TRBD1 or TRBD2 (7 bases each). Trimming removed 6 bases from V and 1 base from J, with 10 bases in between. This CDR3 region has 14 residues. The germline V gene encodes CDR1 ENHRY and CDR2 SYGVKD. Written as DNA, the CDR3 is TGTGCCATCAGCCAGGGGGGGTCCTACAATGAGCAGTTCTTC. Translation: CAISQGGSYNEQFF.

There are a few counts of this clonotype. The rearrangement uses TRBV12-3 or TRBV12-4 and TRBJ1-5; 10 bases are a match to TRBD1. The V gene end was trimmed by 6 bases and the J gene end by 3 bases; junction bases not matched to a gene: 2. The CDR3 loop spans 14 amino acids. The CDR3 DNA reads as TGTGCCAGCAGCGGGACAGGGGACAATCAGCCCCAGCATTTT. Residues: CASSGTGDNQPQHF.

This clonotype was observed once. The chain combines TRBV7-9 with TRBJ2-7; D not resolved. The CDR3 extends over 14 amino acids. From germline, CDR1 is SEHNR and CDR2 FQNEAQ (reference sequence). V was clipped by 6 bases and J by 0 bases, with 12 bases between them. The CDR3 bases are TGTGCCAGCAGGCCGGGCCTTGACTCCTACGAGCAGTACTTC. Protein: CASRPGLDSYEQYF. Supplemented by reference TRBV7-9 and TRBJ2-7, the full variable domain reads DTGVSQNPRHKITKRGQNVTFRCDPISEHNRLYWYRQTLGQGPEFLTYFQNEAQLEKSRLLSDRFSAERPKGSFSTLEIQRTEQGDSAMYLCASRPGLDSYEQYFGPGTRLTVT.

This clonotype was recorded at least ten times. V is TRBV6-2 or TRBV6-3 and J is TRBJ2-2; D remains unclear. Germline V gene lookup returns CDR1 MNHEY and CDR2 SVGEGT. The CDR3 spans 12 residues. V was trimmed by 6 bases and J by 2 bases, leaving 4 bases between them. In DNA, the CDR3 is TGTGCCAGCAGCACTAACACCGGGGAGCTGTTTTTT. Protein: CASSTNTGELFF.

The rearrangement links TRBV6-2 or TRBV6-3 to TRBJ2-7, with no clear D. The CDR3 is made up of 16 amino acids. CDR1 MNHEY and CDR2 SVGEGT come from the germline V gene. V lost 0 bases to trimming and J lost 2 bases, with 14 bases between them. As DNA, the CDR3 is TGTGCCAGCAGTTACTCGATACCGGCAGGAGCCTACGAGCAGTACGTC. Translation: CASSYSIPAGAYEQYV.

The chain couples TRBV6-2 or TRBV6-3 to TRBJ2-1; 7 bases fit TRBD2. J gave up 7 bases and V 9 bases, and 15 bases lay outside the gene matches. This CDR3 has 15 residues. Germline V gene sequence: CDR1 MNHEY, CDR2 SVGEGT. CDR3 nucleotides: TGTGCCAGTAGAACGGGCGGGAGCAAGTTGAATGAGCAGTTCTTC. It yields the protein CASRTGGSKLNEQFF.

This clonotype was found a few times. The chain recombines TRBV5-1 with TRBJ1-5; D gene ambiguous. This CDR3 comprises 15 residues. The V end lost 0 bases, the J end lost 1 base, and 8 bases lay between the germline ends. Germline assignment: CDR1 SGHRS and CDR2 YFSETQ. CDR3 protein: CASSLGQRSNQPQHF. The CDR3 DNA reads TGCGCCAGCAGCTTGGGGCAGAGGAGCAATCAGCCCCAGCATTTT.